These T cell receptor beta chains were read from a single sample in a study of blood T cell repertoires in COVID-19. TCRdb keeps only in-frame clones here, not all; method: immunoSEQ multiplex PCR. The table includes 280,000 or so clones, 87% detected once. The specimen was PBMCs or T cells enriched from blood (not recorded which). The origin of the receptors is a woman between 40 and 50 years old who had recovered from COVID-19. Both conserved end residues are part of each CDR3. The D gene is left open where the match is weak. Expanded clones get a size class; other rows say once, few or many, or leave the size out.

j_call,v_call,clone_size,d_call,cdr3_aa,cdr3_nt
TRBJ2-1,TRBV5-1,once,TRBD1,CASSLGSGGAYNEQFF,TGCGCCAGCAGCTTGGGGTCAGGGGGCGCGTACAATGAGCAGTTCTTC
TRBJ1-6,TRBV9,-,-,CASSVARENSPLHF,TGTGCCAGCAGCGTAGCAAGGGAGAATTCACCCCTCCACTTT
TRBJ2-7,TRBV11-2,-,-,CASSPLTPGRGVSHEQYF,TGTGCCAGCAGCCCACTAACCCCAGGGCGAGGAGTGAGTCACGAGCAGTACTTC
TRBJ2-7,TRBV6-5,-,TRBD1,CASTRDRVGEQYF,TGTGCCAGCACCCGGGACAGGGTTGGCGAGCAGTACTTC
TRBJ2-1,TRBV11-3,-,TRBD1,CASSPGGGQGAYNEQFF,TGTGCCAGCAGCCCAGGGGGGGGACAGGGAGCCTACAATGAGCAGTTCTTC
TRBJ2-4,TRBV5-3,-,TRBD2,CARSDIRGGSNIQYF,TGTGCCAGAAGCGACATCCGGGGGGGTTCAAACATTCAGTACTTC
TRBJ1-2,TRBV27,-,-,CASSPQTNHYGYTF,TGTGCCAGCAGTCCCCAGACAAACCACTATGGCTACACCTTC
TRBJ2-4,TRBV5-6,-,-,CASSPREQAKNIQYF,TGTGCCAGCAGCCCGCGGGAACAAGCCAAAAACATTCAGTACTTC
TRBJ1-5,TRBV28,-,-,CASSPSGGNQPQHF,TGTGCCAGCAGCCCTTCGGGTGGCAATCAGCCCCAGCATTTT
TRBJ2-6,TRBV5-1,-,TRBD1,CASSLVTTGGSGANVLTF,TGCGCCAGCAGCTTGGTAACGACAGGGGGCTCTGGGGCCAACGTCCTGACTTTC
TRBJ2-1,TRBV28,-,TRBD2,CASSPELAGEQFF,TGTGCCAGCAGTCCAGAACTAGCGGGAGAGCAGTTCTTC
TRBJ2-1,TRBV9,-,-,CASSVDPSPGDEQFF,TGTGCCAGCAGCGTAGATCCTAGTCCGGGTGATGAGCAGTTCTTC
TRBJ2-2,TRBV24-1,few,TRBD1,CATSDSGTGGAWTGELFF,TGTGCCACCAGTGACTCCGGGACAGGGGGCGCGTGGACCGGGGAGCTGTTTTTT
TRBJ2-1,TRBV30,-,-,CAWSTGLSNEQFF,TGTGCCTGGAGTACCGGGTTGTCCAATGAGCAGTTCTTC
TRBJ2-5,TRBV18,-,-,CASSLSLSVQETQYF,TGTGCCAGCTCACTCTCCTTGAGTGTGCAAGAGACCCAGTACTTC
TRBJ1-4,TRBV28,-,-,CASTMLGGRAGTNEKLFF,TGTGCCAGCACAATGCTCGGGGGGCGGGCCGGGACTAATGAAAAACTGTTTTTT
TRBJ1-4,TRBV18,-,TRBD1,CASSPQDRELFF,TGTGCCAGCTCACCTCAGGACAGGGAACTGTTTTTT
TRBJ2-5,TRBV3-1/TRBV3-2,-,TRBD2,CASSQGRTSGSSETQYF,TGTGCCAGCAGCCAAGGACGGACTAGCGGGAGCTCAGAGACCCAGTACTTC
TRBJ2-7,TRBV4-1,-,TRBD2,CASSGLRGVGYEQYF,TGCGCCAGCAGCGGCCTCCGGGGGGTTGGATACGAGCAGTACTTC
TRBJ2-1,TRBV10-1,-,-,CASSDSNEQFF,TGCGCCAGCAGTGACAGCAATGAGCAGTTCTTC
TRBJ2-5,TRBV7-3,once,-,CASSEQGGAQYF,TGTGCCAGCAGCGAACAGGGTGGGGCCCAGTACTTC
TRBJ2-5,TRBV7-3,-,-,CASSPSRSQETQYF,TGTGCCAGCAGTCCCTCTCGTTCGCAAGAGACCCAGTACTTC
TRBJ1-1,TRBV4-3,-,-,CASSSRRGAGEAFF,TGCGCCAGCAGCTCTCGCCGGGGGGCTGGTGAAGCTTTCTTT
TRBJ2-3,TRBV4-3,once,TRBD2,CASSPTSGRTDTQYF,TGCGCCAGCAGCCCGACTAGCGGTCGCACAGATACGCAGTATTTT
TRBJ1-1,TRBV28,-,TRBD1,CASRMTGGTEAFF,TGTGCCAGCAGAATGACAGGGGGCACTGAAGCTTTCTTT
TRBJ2-5,TRBV19,-,-,CASSTRTVGETQYF,TGTGCCAGTAGTACAAGGACAGTCGGAGAGACCCAGTACTTC
TRBJ2-7,TRBV4-3,-,TRBD2,CASSQGASGSREQYF,TGCGCCAGCAGCCAAGGGGCTAGCGGGAGCCGCGAGCAGTACTTC
TRBJ2-1,TRBV5-1,-,-,CASSLGGGEQFF,TGCGCCAGCAGCTTGGGAGGGGGTGAGCAGTTCTTC
TRBJ2-1,TRBV7-2,once,TRBD2,CASSLPALARGGNEQFF,TGTGCCAGCAGCTTACCCGCACTAGCGCGGGGGGGGAATGAGCAGTTCTTC
TRBJ2-7,TRBV19,-,-,CASSNVGDYEQYF,TGTGCCAGTAGTAATGTGGGCGACTACGAGCAGTACTTC
TRBJ2-7,TRBV2,once,TRBD2,CASRTPRTSGAGGIYEQYF,TGTGCCAGCAGGACTCCGAGGACTAGCGGAGCCGGAGGGATCTACGAGCAGTACTTC
TRBJ2-3,TRBV2,-,-,CASPDSLSTDTQYF,TGTGCCAGCCCCGACAGTTTAAGCACAGATACGCAGTATTTT
TRBJ1-2,TRBV28,few,TRBD1,CASSPGQGFYGYTF,TGTGCCAGCAGTCCGGGACAGGGATTCTATGGCTACACCTTC
TRBJ2-4,TRBV4-3,-,TRBD2,CASSQEAGANIQYF,TGCGCCAGCAGCCAAGAAGCGGGAGCGAACATTCAGTACTTC
TRBJ2-3,TRBV28,-,-,CASSKSGLAFATDTQYF,TGTGCCAGCAGTAAATCAGGGTTGGCCTTTGCGACAGATACGCAGTATTTT
TRBJ1-5,TRBV7-8,-,-,CASSPGGDQPQHF,TGTGCCAGCAGCCCGGGGGGTGATCAGCCCCAGCATTTT
TRBJ2-5,TRBV2,once,TRBD2,CASSELAGLRETQYF,TGTGCCAGCAGTGAGCTAGCGGGGTTGCGGGAGACCCAGTACTTC
TRBJ2-7,TRBV28,-,TRBD1,CASSLRQGSSEQYF,TGTGCCAGCAGTCTCAGACAGGGATCGAGCGAGCAGTACTTC
TRBJ2-1,TRBV3-1/TRBV3-2,-,-,CASSQERRGGSYNEQFF,TGTGCCAGCAGCCAAGAACGTCGCGGAGGCTCCTACAATGAGCAGTTCTTC
TRBJ2-7,TRBV30,-,TRBD2,CAWSYGLAGGGYEQYF,TGTGCCTGGAGTTACGGACTAGCGGGAGGCGGGTACGAGCAGTACTTC
TRBJ2-7,TRBV7-9,-,TRBD1,CASSLTGQGPRYF,TGTGCCAGCAGCCTTACCGGACAGGGACCGCGGTACTTC
TRBJ1-6,TRBV9,-,-,CASSADRSSYNSPLHF,TGTGCCAGCAGCGCCGACAGAAGCTCCTATAATTCACCCCTCCACTTT
TRBJ1-2,TRBV7-2,-,-,CASSLGYTNGYTF,TGTGCCAGCAGCTTAGGATACACCAATGGCTACACCTTC
TRBJ1-5,TRBV30,-,-,CAWSVGGTQPQHF,TGTGCCTGGAGTGTAGGAGGGACTCAGCCCCAGCATTTT
TRBJ2-2,TRBV7-9,-,TRBD2,CASSPSLAGGPGELFF,TGTGCCAGCAGCCCATCACTAGCGGGAGGCCCCGGGGAGCTGTTTTTT
TRBJ2-3,TRBV13,-,TRBD2,CASSPKGLATDTQYF,TGTGCCAGCAGCCCCAAGGGACTAGCCACAGATACGCAGTATTTT
TRBJ2-7,TRBV28,-,-,CASRIGALYEQYF,TGTGCCAGCAGGATAGGGGCGTTGTACGAGCAGTACTTC
TRBJ1-3,TRBV10-2,-,-,CASSEYTGGTIYF,TGCGCCAGCAGTGAGTACACCGGAGGCACCATATATTTT
TRBJ2-2,TRBV7-2,-,TRBD1,CASSLQGATTGELFF,TGTGCCAGCAGCTTACAGGGGGCGACCACCGGGGAGCTGTTTTTT
TRBJ1-6,TRBV28,-,TRBD1,CASRGPGQLNSPLHF,TGTGCCAGCAGGGGACCGGGACAGCTTAATTCACCCCTCCACTTT
TRBJ2-7,TRBV7-8,-,TRBD2,CASSYTSGSAYEQYF,TGTGCCAGCAGCTATACTAGCGGGAGTGCCTACGAGCAGTACTTC
TRBJ1-5,TRBV7-2,few,TRBD1,CASSWTGRAQPQHF,TGTGCCAGCAGCTGGACAGGAAGGGCTCAGCCCCAGCATTTT
TRBJ2-7,TRBV10-2,-,-,CASKEYPESSYEQYF,TGCGCCAGCAAGGAGTACCCGGAGAGCTCCTACGAGCAGTACTTC